These 18 T cell receptor beta chains originate from one sample sequenced in a study of T cell changes during pregnancy in multiple sclerosis. The repertoire was sequenced with immunoSEQ multiplex PCR; TCRdb's copy has only in-frame clones and lacks some. The sample records under 70,000 clones, about nine tenths being singletons. The material was peripheral blood, obtained in the second trimester of pregnancy. These receptors were collected from a female donor with multiple sclerosis, enrolled in a pregnancy study.

This chain links TRBV2 with TRBJ2-7; D perhaps matches TRBD1 (6 bases). The ends were cut back, 2 bases at V and 3 bases at J, with 14 bases in the middle. The germline V gene encodes CDR1 SNHLY and CDR2 FYNNEI. The CDR3 is 15 amino acids. CDR3 residues: CASSERGRGGYEQYF. The CDR3 region has the DNA TGTGCCAGCAGTGAAAGGGGCAGGGGCGGCTACGAGCAGTACTTC. The full variable domain, with the rest looked up from reference TRBV2 and TRBJ2-7, is EPEVTQTPSHQVTQMGQEVILRCVPISNHLYFYWYRQILGQKVEFLVSFYNNEISEKSEIFDDQFSVERPDGSNFTLKIRSTKLEDSAMYFCASSERGRGGYEQYFGPGTRLTVT.

J is TRBJ2-3 and V is TRBV5-1; D not certain. Trimming shortened V by 5 bases and J by 1 base, and 5 bases separated the two germline ends. CDR1 is SGHRS and CDR2 is YFSETQ in the germline V gene. CDR3 length: 12 amino acids. The DNA for the CDR3 is TGCGCCAGCAGACTCGGCACAGATACGCAGTATTTT. This gives the protein CASRLGTDTQYF.

The J gene is TRBJ2-7, the V gene TRBV19, with no clear D. CDR3 length: 12 residues. V was trimmed by 3 bases and J by 3 bases, leaving 6 bases between them. In germline, CDR1 is LNHDA, CDR2 SQIVND (reference sequence). CDR3: CASSILGYEQYF. The CDR3 region has the DNA TGTGCCAGTAGTATTCTAGGCTACGAGCAGTACTTC.

This chain connects TRBV7-2 to TRBJ2-7, with a possible D match to TRBD2 (8 bases). The CDR3 has 17 amino acids. Germline lookup yields CDR1 SGHTA and CDR2 FQGNSA. Trimming pared 1 base from V and 2 bases from J, leaving 18 bases between. The CDR3 loop reads CASSLVGGGGRTYEQYF. The CDR3 nucleotides are TGTGCCAGCAGCTTAGTAGGGGGCGGGGGGAGGACCTACGAGCAGTACTTC. Looking up the rest from reference TRBV7-2 and TRBJ2-7 gives the full variable domain: GAGVSQSPSNKVTEKGKDVELRCDPISGHTALYWYRQSLGQGLEFLIYFQGNSAPDKSGLPSDRFSAERTGGSVSTLTIQRTQQEDSAVYLCASSLVGGGGRTYEQYFGPGTRLTVT.

The chain is built from TRBV2 and TRBJ2-2; possibly TRBD1 for D (6 bases). The length of the CDR3 is 14 residues. Between the trimmed V and J ends, which lost 7 bases and 3 bases, there was a span of 12 bases. Germline CDR1 SNHLY, CDR2 FYNNEI. The CDR3 sequence is CASTEQGYTGELFF. In DNA form, the CDR3 reads TGTGCCAGCACGGAACAGGGCTACACCGGGGAGCTGTTTTTT.

CDR3 sequence: CASSLALISGGHSYEQYF. CDR3 in DNA: TGTGCCAGCAGCTTAGCGCTAATATCGGGGGGGCACTCCTACGAGCAGTACTTC. V gene TRBV7-9 combines with J gene TRBJ2-7; 8 nucleotides match TRBD2. The CDR3 has 18 amino acids. Per germline, CDR1 SEHNR and CDR2 FQNEAQ (reference sequence). The ends lost 0 bases at V and 0 bases at J; junction bases unmatched: 10. Full variable domain (rest looked up from reference TRBV7-9 and TRBJ2-7): DTGVSQNPRHKITKRGQNVTFRCDPISEHNRLYWYRQTLGQGPEFLTYFQNEAQLEKSRLLSDRFSAERPKGSFSTLEIQRTEQGDSAMYLCASSLALISGGHSYEQYFGPGTRLTVT.

This clone was observed once. The rearrangement uses TRBV4-3 and TRBJ2-7; TRBD2 matches at 7 bases. The CDR3 has 13 amino acids. With 0 bases clipped from V and 6 bases from J, the junction kept 2 bases outside the gene matches. Per germline, CDR1 LGHNA and CDR2 YSLEER. CDR3 nucleotides: TGCGCCAGCAGCCAAGAATCGGGGGGCGAGCAGTACTTC. Protein: CASSQESGGEQYF.

The genes are TRBV9 and TRBJ1-1; D gene unclear. The germline gives CDR1 SGDLS, CDR2 YYNGEE. Trimming took off 4 bases at V and 7 bases at J, with 8 bases between the two ends. The CDR3 is 11 amino acids. CDR3 in amino acids: CASSPQFEAFF. CDR3 DNA: TGTGCCAGCAGCCCCCAATTTGAAGCTTTCTTT.

In its sample, this clone was seen once. The V call is TRBV2, the J call TRBJ2-5, with D possibly TRBD2 on 6 matching bases. CDR1 is SNHLY and CDR2 is FYNNEI in the germline V gene. This CDR3 spans 14 amino acids. V gave up 3 bases and J gave up 3 bases, with 11 bases separating them. This CDR3 is CASSEGGAKETQYF. The CDR3 coding sequence is TGTGCCAGCAGTGAGGGCGGGGCAAAAGAGACCCAGTACTTC.

This chain joins TRBV7-2 and TRBJ1-2; TRBD1 matches at 7 bases. Per the germline V gene, CDR1 is SGHTA and CDR2 is FQGNSA. The CDR3 spans 15 residues. J was trimmed by 4 bases and V by 2 bases; bases with no gene match: 7. CDR3 sequence reads: CASSLRDRAFYGYTF. The CDR3 DNA reads TGTGCCAGCAGCTTACGAGACAGGGCATTCTATGGCTACACCTTC. Filled out from reference TRBV7-2 and TRBJ1-2, the complete variable domain reads GAGVSQSPSNKVTEKGKDVELRCDPISGHTALYWYRQSLGQGLEFLIYFQGNSAPDKSGLPSDRFSAERTGGSVSTLTIQRTQQEDSAVYLCASSLRDRAFYGYTFGSGTRLTVV.

The rearrangement links TRBV6-1 to TRBJ1-1, with TRBD1 matching 7 bases. This CDR3 has 14 residues. The trim removed 7 bases at V and 7 bases at J, leaving 12 bases unmatched. Germline assignment: CDR1 MNHNS and CDR2 SASEGT. The CDR3 protein is CASTPDRALIEAFF. In DNA form, the CDR3 reads TGTGCCAGCACCCCCGACAGGGCCCTAATTGAAGCTTTCTTT.

In the case of this clone: The junction differs from germline at one of its ends, possibly a read error. The chain combines TRBV7-7 with TRBJ2-2; TRBD1 agrees at 10 bases. Per the germline V gene, CDR1 is SSHAT and CDR2 is FNYEAQ (reference sequence). The CDR3 has 14 amino acids. The CDR3 bases are TGTGCTAGCAGCCAAGACAGGGGGCTCGGGGAGCTGTTTTTT. Amino acids: CASSQDRGLGELFF.

The count of this clone is one. This chain links TRBV5-1 with TRBJ2-3; maybe TRBD2 (6 bases). V lost 6 bases to trimming and J lost 0 bases, with 11 bases between them. The germline V gene encodes CDR1 SGHRS and CDR2 YFSETQ. There are 14 residues in the CDR3. CDR3 nucleotide sequence: TGCGCCAGCACTGGGGCGGGGAGCACAGATACGCAGTATTTT. Translation: CASTGAGSTDTQYF.

The rearrangement links TRBV4-1 to TRBJ2-7; perhaps TRBD1 as D (6 bases). The germline V gene has CDR1 MGHRA and CDR2 YSYEKL. The CDR3 spans 16 residues. Deletions cut 5 bases from V and 2 bases from J, with 19 bases between. CDR3 loop: CASSVSPGQGTYEQYF. The DNA of the CDR3 is TGCGCCAGCAGCGTCAGTCCGGGACAAGGAACCTACGAGCAGTACTTC.

The chain employs TRBV11-3 and TRBJ2-3; 9 nucleotides match TRBD2. The junction had 17 bases not matched to a gene; V was cut back by 5 bases and J by 8 bases. The CDR3 sequence is 17 residues long. Germline CDR1 reads SGHNT; CDR2 reads YENEEA. The CDR3: CASSPPGESGGPGTQYF. The CDR3 DNA sequence: TGTGCCAGCAGCCCGCCTGGGGAGAGCGGGGGGCCCGGTACGCAGTATTTT.

The chain couples TRBV10-3 to TRBJ1-1; D not resolved. CDR1 is ENHRY and CDR2 is SYGVKD in the germline V gene. The CDR3 loop spans 13 amino acids. Trimming took 6 bases from V and 5 from J, leaving 13 bases between them. This chain's CDR3 is CAIRGRWETEAFF. CDR3 coding DNA: TGTGCCATCAGAGGTCGATGGGAGACTGAAGCTTTCTTT.

V is TRBV2 and J is TRBJ1-2, with D perhaps matching TRBD1 (5 bases). CDR1 SNHLY and CDR2 FYNNEI come from the germline V gene. Trimming shortened V by 4 bases and J by 4 bases, and 10 bases separated the two germline ends. This CDR3 is built from 13 residues. CDR3 sequence: CASSADSTYGYTF. In DNA, the CDR3 is TGTGCCAGCAGTGCTGACAGTACCTATGGCTACACCTTC. Looking up the rest from reference TRBV2 and TRBJ1-2 gives the full variable domain: EPEVTQTPSHQVTQMGQEVILRCVPISNHLYFYWYRQILGQKVEFLVSFYNNEISEKSEIFDDQFSVERPDGSNFTLKIRSTKLEDSAMYFCASSADSTYGYTFGSGTRLTVV.

The rearrangement links TRBV15 to TRBJ2-1; 9 nucleotides line up with TRBD1. Germline values: CDR1 LNHNV, CDR2 YYDKDF (reference sequence). The CDR3 is 15 amino acids. Trimming cost V 1 base and J 7 bases; bases outside gene matches: 5. The CDR3 DNA reads as TGTGCCACCAGCAGAGGAGGACAGGGGAGTAATGAGCAGTTCTTC. Its protein is CATSRGGQGSNEQFF.